Included here is one T cell receptor beta chain sequence, with context. Its antigen is undetermined. Because the library targeted alpha chains, this beta chain is an off-target read whose size means little. The time point is: sample taken at primary tumor resection. This entry belongs to a study of spatial heterogeneity in lung cancer. Findings of the study overall: Counts of expanded intratumoral alpha and beta TCRs tracked tumor mutation counts.

TCRdb redid the calling of the 5' RACE reads with MiXCR, one entry per CDR3 protein. The profile covers 6,000 to 7,500 distinct CDR3 sequences, with more than 13% appearing a single time and roughly 10% taken by the ten largest. The TCR sequence derives from a male donor with early-stage non-small cell lung cancer. The starting material was lung tumor tissue, obtained at surgery.

Here the CDR3 DNA reads TGCAGTGCTAGAGATACGGGGGGGAGCACAGATACGCAGTATTTT. This encodes CSARDTGGSTDTQYF. The rearrangement links TRBV20-1 to TRBJ2-3; TRBD2 matches at 8 bases. The V segment lost 0 bases and the J segment 0 bases; nucleotides outside the gene matches: 2. From germline, CDR1 is DFQATT and CDR2 SNEGSKA (reference sequence). CDR3 length equals 15 residues.